This T cell receptor beta chain was found in a study of cytomegalovirus exposure and HLA in healthy donors (dated by TCRdb to the late 2010s). In terms of the full investigation: An earlier analysis of approximately 640 of the donors reported 276 Gb of sequence data and some 120 million unique TCR beta sequences from 150 million to 200 million T cells. The aim of the study was to test whether cataloging public T cell receptors could identify signatures of past pathogen exposure. Along with the roughly 700-subject first cohort, a separate validation cohort of some 130 different subjects was used. Donor age, sex, ethnicity and CMV serostatus were compiled alongside the repertoire data. An early release covering roughly 640 HLA-typed donors comprised approximately 300 gigabases of sequencing data and roughly 85 million unique TCR sequences. All discovery cohort repertoires had been generated on a single sequencing platform. To predict cytomegalovirus infection status, the study combined high-throughput TCR immunosequencing, statistical association of individual TCRs with disease status, and machine learning. The later analysis used no new phenotypic data to find candidate immune exposures, relying instead on TCR beta sequences and their occurrence across donors. A later analysis re-analyzed previously published TCR beta repertoires from 660 or so donors and added high-resolution HLA genotyping to study TCR occurrence patterns. On average, over 200,000 unique TCR beta nucleotide sequences were sequenced per donor among some 430 genotyped donors of the cohort, with approximately 18% of those sequences being non-productive. Several DR-DQ haplotypes were handled as single units for association and clustering, since linkage in the cohort was strong. HLA typing included class I and class II loci at four-digit resolution. Genome-wide SNP genotypes for about 65% of the 666 donors were used in a later genetic analysis, which treated that subset as a discovery cohort. The study profiled the T cell repertoires of 500 to 800 subjects by immunosequencing and related them to cytomegalovirus serostatus. The genetic ancestry cluster associated with self-reported Caucasian donors included 80% to 90% of the approximately 430 genotyped donors. In an earlier analysis of 587 of the donors, high-throughput TCR beta sequencing was used to judge whether each TCR beta V gene segment behaved as functional or pseudogenic. The number of donors typed differed by locus, with roughly 629-640 for A, B, C, DRB1 and DQB1, approximately 500 for DQA1, 600 to 610 for DPA1, and 450 to 480 for DPB1.

Note on this clone: This receptor's antigen is unknown.

The cohort was made up of approximately 700 healthy bone marrow donors. At the time of sampling, all cohort members were nominally healthy, though unrecorded immune exposures were likely present. The donor was CMV seronegative and belonged to the group of around 400 seronegative cohort members. Every donor gave a peripheral blood sample, and the peripheral blood mononuclear cells from that sample were used for TCR beta sequencing. Genomic DNA extraction from the blood cell samples was performed with the Qiagen DNeasy Blood Extraction Kit. Libraries were built with the immunoSEQ multiplex PCR assay. For the multiplex PCR, a mixture combining 60 forward primers for TCR Vbeta segments and 13 reverse primers for TCR Jbeta segments was used. Amplification of the CDR3 region of rearranged TCR beta genes was performed with a multiplex PCR assay on genomic DNA. The amplified TCR beta libraries were sequenced on the Illumina HiSeq System as 87-base-pair reads. Processing in the source paper ran as follows. A later analysis tallied 75 million to 95 million unique TCR beta chains across the 666 repertoires, and about 10 million of those chains were shared by two or more donors. Raw reads were error-corrected and collapsed into unique sequences by a nearest-neighbor algorithm in which closely related sequences were merged to remove PCR and sequencing errors. To assign V, D and J gene segments, CDR3 sequences were aligned to IMGT reference sequences. For a sequence to be retained, a match of at least six nucleotides to both a V gene segment and a J gene segment was required. A rearrangement was called productive if the CDR3 had no stop codons and remained in frame with V and J, and every other rearrangement was called non-productive. CDR3 was defined by IMGT convention, running from the second conserved V-encoded cysteine to the conserved J-encoded phenylalanine. In an earlier analysis of more than 550 of the donors, sequences lacking an unambiguous match to a single V gene segment were excluded. In an earlier analysis of 450 to 700 of the donors, V segments were called functional above 56.7% productive rearrangements and were called segregating when the between-donor standard deviation exceeded 5%. To diagnose cytomegalovirus status from the catalog of TCR beta chain sequences, a statistical classification framework was built. V and J gene assignment, in a later analysis, came from comparing TCR nucleotide sequences with IMGT/GENE-DB human TR gene sequences. Using the TCRdist pipeline, a later analysis assigned CDR3 sequences along with most-parsimonious VDJ recombination scenarios. A later analysis defined each TCR beta chain by its CDR3 amino acid sequence plus V-gene family, and excluded reads lacking a unique V-gene family. In a later analysis, approximately 640 highly shared, low-generation-probability nucleotide sequences were removed to address suspected cross-contamination and a sequencing artifact. For each public chain, a later analysis derived a clonal expansion index from normalized ranks of inferred template counts within each repertoire. Generation probabilities in a later analysis came from a VDJ recombination model fitted to out-of-frame rearrangements, and those results were checked against IGoR. Hypergeometric tests were used in a later analysis to score TCR-TCR, TCR-HLA and TCR-CMV co-occurrence, with a repertoire-size bias correction applied to the TCR pairs. A later analysis estimated false discovery rates by permuting HLA or CMV assignments 20 times. In a later analysis, co-occurring TCRs were grouped using DBSCAN, and TCRdist sequence similarity was added for clustering within HLA-allele-positive subsets. For co-occurrence clustering, repertoires with fewer than 30,000 or more than 120,000 public chains were excluded, along with about five repertoires with anomalous nucleotide sharing. Here the immuneACCESS table is served through TCRdb, limited to in-frame sequences with V and J called. Missing clones are a known gap in these copies; in checked studies unresolved V genes cover under half, and the rest lacks a known reason. The DNA was the basis for D and trimming; V, J and clone size are from that table. Per the sample table, the count is 120,000 to 150,000 clones. The ten largest make up under 3.5% of the sample.

V was cut back by 6 bases and J by 3 bases, leaving a gap of 11 bases between them. The CDR3 numbers 13 residues from cysteine through phenylalanine. Just the 39-base CDR3 DNA is kept, in frame starting at base 1. CDR1 and CDR2 (SEHNR, FQNEAQ) derive from the germline V gene (reference sequence). Broad study findings and their caveats: CMV serostatus was the only immune exposure information available for the cohort. Compared with equally common non-associated chains, HLA-associated TCR beta chains in a later analysis were more clonally expanded and had lower generation probabilities. A total of around 150 TCR beta chains were listed by the study as associated with cytomegalovirus. At a false discovery rate of 0.05, a later analysis linked some 17,000 TCR beta sequences to specific HLA alleles. Some IMGT-functional V segments, including TRBV6-2 and TRBV6-3, could not be told apart with the 87-base-pair reads, so those segments were excluded. The cohort was sequenced for TCR beta chains only, and without alpha or paired-chain data the features that could be detected were limited. According to a later analysis, most CMV-associated TCR beta chains appeared to be HLA-restricted, and the HLA associations seemed to be driven largely by CMV exposure. In vitro tests confirmed that a few of the cytomegalovirus-associated TCR beta chains recognize cytomegalovirus antigens. Most TCR sequences were seen in very few donors, while some public TCRs were found in many individuals. A later analysis found that TCR association rates varied across HLA loci, with DRB1 alleles showing the most associated TCRs and HLA-C alleles the fewest. Correlated functional status among segregating V segments might reflect linkage disequilibrium, but an unknown experimental factor could not be ruled out. In an earlier analysis of under 600 of the donors, most TCR beta V segments were observed in productive rearrangements about 90% or about 30% of the time, broadly matching IMGT annotations. A later genetic analysis associated a missense DCLRE1C variant with V-gene and J-gene trimming of TCR beta chains, and an independent cohort replicated the association. A later genetic analysis reported fewer N-insertions in productive TCRs among donors in an Asian-associated ancestry cluster than the 666-donor mean. Assigning TCR associations to individual alleles was difficult when HLA alleles, especially DR and DQ, strongly co-occurred. According to a later analysis, parvovirus B19, influenza, CMV and Epstein-Barr virus appeared linked to several top co-occurrence clusters. The classifier was reported to diagnose cytomegalovirus status with high specificity and sensitivity in both the original and validation cohorts. A further reported finding was that TCR beta sequences accurately predicted the HLA-A and HLA-B alleles for most subjects in the first cohort. The presence/absence analyses assumed that sequencing depth was roughly uniform across donors, and that assumption may not be true. Because counts were too low, approximately 15 rarely observed V segments, including chromosome 9 orphons, were excluded from the earlier analysis of roughly 580 of the donors. The sequencing pipeline was judged likely to have produced a cluster of highly shared sequence variants as a technical artifact. It was suggested by the authors that the approach could potentially be generalized to other disease states and immunological phenotypes. Because HLA typing was missing for some donors at each locus, association tests included only the typed subset.

The chain couples TRBV7-9 to TRBJ1-1, with a tentative D gene TRBD1 over 5 matching bases. This sequence was found in a man between 35 and 55 years old in good health and CMV-seronegative. The sample taken for sequencing was PBMCs. The DNA is TGTGCCAGCAGGGGGCAGGGCGACACTGAAGCTTTCTTT. It translates to CASRGQGDTEAFF.